This T cell receptor beta chain derives from a study of shared clonotypes between healthy human individuals. Generated by immunoSEQ multiplex PCR, the TCRdb table keeps only in-frame clones and is missing some. The data contain roughly 770,000 clones, 96% of them singletons. Naivety among CD8 cells was defined by CD45RO negativity and positive CCR7 selection, thereby excluding terminally differentiated effector memory CD45RA+ cells. Donation came from healthy HIV-negative adults that had no recent acute infections or vaccinations. Germline values: CDR1 PRHDT, CDR2 FYEKMQ (reference sequence). The CDR3 is made up of 12 amino acids. V was pared by 4 bases and J by 6 bases, with 8 bases between.

The sequence came from a man under 40 in good health. The material sequenced was naive CD8+ T cells sorted from blood. The gene calls are TRBV13 and TRBJ2-3; D is unclear. The CDR3 region has the DNA TGTGCCAGCAGCTCTGCGATTGATACGCAGTATTTT. Its protein is CASSSAIDTQYF.